The 21 T cell receptor beta chains in this list originate from one sample, sequenced in a study of Tregs in tolerant kidney transplant recipients. Some clones are missing from TCRdb's copy, which holds only in-frame ones; the method was immunoSEQ multiplex PCR. Of approximately 69,000 clones in the sample, roughly nine tenths were seen once. The sample here was CD4+ T cells from blood, taken before the transplant. These receptors all stem from a human donor who received a combined kidney and bone marrow transplant.

This clone has just one count. The genes are TRBV19 and TRBJ1-5; perhaps TRBD1 as D (5 bases). CDR3 length: 15 residues. Trimming stripped 4 bases from V and 0 bases from J, with 10 bases between. CDR1 and CDR2 from the germline V gene are LNHDA and SQIVND (reference sequence). DNA for the CDR3: TGTGCCAGTAGTACCAGGGCTTATAGCAATCAGCCCCAGCATTTT. Protein sequence: CASSTRAYSNQPQHF.

This chain uses TRBV7-2 with TRBJ1-5; D gene uncertain. CDR1 is SGHTA, CDR2 FQGNSA, per germline. Trimming cost V 1 base and J 4 bases, with 11 bases left between them. CDR3 length: 15 amino acids. As DNA, the CDR3 is TGTGCCAGCAGCTTAGGTGTCCGGGTTAATCAGCCCCAGCATTTT. This translates into CASSLGVRVNQPQHF.

This chain connects TRBV6-5 to TRBJ1-1; maybe TRBD1 (5 bases). The germline CDR1 and CDR2 sequences are MNHEY and SVGAGI. CDR3 length equals 12 residues. V was shortened by 5 bases and J by 10 bases, with 14 bases between the two germline ends. The CDR3 region is CASSQARDLAFF. CDR3 in DNA: TGTGCCAGCAGTCAGGCCCGGGACTTAGCTTTCTTT.

This clone turned up a few times. The chain couples TRBV4-3 to TRBJ1-1; tentatively, D is TRBD1 (6 bases). V was trimmed by 4 bases and J by 4 bases, leaving 13 bases between them. The CDR3 sequence is 14 residues long. The germline V gene has CDR1 LGHNA and CDR2 YSLEER. The CDR3 DNA reads TGCGCCAGCAGCCGGCGGGAGGGGGGCACTGAAGCTTTCTTT. Its protein is CASSRREGGTEAFF.

V is TRBV28 and J is TRBJ1-5; D remains ambiguous. Germline V gene data show CDR1 as MDHEN and CDR2 as SYDVKM. The CDR3 totals 14 residues. Trimming left V 7 bases short and J 1 base short, with 11 bases between. CDR3 sequence reads: CASIMRESNQPQHF. CDR3 nucleotide sequence: TGTGCCAGCATAATGAGGGAGAGCAATCAGCCCCAGCATTTT.

V is TRBV6-1 and J is TRBJ1-4; no firm D call. Trimming shortened V by 6 bases and J by 5 bases, and 13 bases separated the two germline ends. The CDR3 runs to 14 residues. Germline CDR1 and CDR2: MNHNS and SASEGT. In nucleotides, the CDR3 is TGTGCCAGCAGGCACTCGAGGCAAAATGAAAAACTGTTTTTT. This gives the protein CASRHSRQNEKLFF.

The table lists this clone with a count of one. This chain connects TRBV7-9 to TRBJ2-7; 8 positions agree with TRBD1. Germline assignment: CDR1 SEHNR and CDR2 FQNEAQ (reference sequence). CDR3 size: 16 residues. V trimming: 0 bases; J trimming: 1 base; junction bases outside the gene matches: 5. CDR3 protein: CASSLASTGGSYEQYF. The CDR3 region has the DNA TGTGCCAGCAGCTTAGCGTCCACAGGGGGATCCTACGAGCAGTACTTC.

The chain couples TRBV5-6 to TRBJ2-1; 8 bases align to TRBD1. Trimming took 3 bases from V and 4 from J; bases not matched to a gene: 6. CDR3 length: 15 amino acids. Per germline, CDR1 SGHDT and CDR2 YYEEEE. The CDR3, as DNA: TGTGCCAGCAGCTCCATTGGGACAGGTTACAATGAGCAGTTCTTC. Its protein product is CASSSIGTGYNEQFF.

CDR3 region: CASGSGTGYSEAFF. Here the CDR3 DNA reads TGTGCCAGCGGGAGTGGGACAGGGTATTCAGAAGCTTTCTTT. This chain connects TRBV6-5 to TRBJ1-1, with 9 bases that match TRBD1. The CDR3 has 14 residues. Germline V gene sequence: CDR1 MNHEY, CDR2 SVGAGI. Unmatched junction bases numbered 12, after V lost 8 bases and J lost 8 bases.

This chain joins TRBV2 and TRBJ2-7; TRBD1 matches 9 bases. The CDR3 has 12 residues. The trim removed 6 bases at V and 7 bases at J, leaving 4 bases unmatched. Germline loops: CDR1 SNHLY, CDR2 FYNNEI. CDR3 sequence: CASRDRGYEQYF. Here the CDR3 DNA reads TGTGCCAGCAGAGACAGGGGGTATGAGCAGTACTTC.

This sequence joins TRBV11-3 and TRBJ2-2, with D tentatively TRBD2 (6 bases). This CDR3 has 13 amino acids. The germline V gene has CDR1 SGHNT and CDR2 YENEEA. The germline V and J ends were trimmed by 2 bases and 5 bases, with 6 bases remaining between them. CDR3 sequence (DNA): TGTGCCAGCAGCTTACGGGGGACCGGGGAGCTGTTTTTT. Translating gives CASSLRGTGELFF.

The rearrangement joins TRBV30 to TRBJ2-3, with 7 bases matching TRBD2. In germline, CDR1 is GTSNPN, CDR2 SVGIG (reference sequence). Trimming cost V 8 bases and J 4 bases; bases outside gene matches: 12. The CDR3 has 14 residues. In nucleotides, the CDR3 is TGTGCCATAATTGGGGGGGAGACACCAGATACGCAGTATTTT. It yields the protein CAIIGGETPDTQYF.

This clone occurred a few times. At one end, the junction sequence differs from germline, possibly due to a read error. The chain recombines TRBV7-7 with TRBJ2-2; perhaps TRBD1 as D (6 bases). Germline values: CDR1 SSHAT, CDR2 FNYEAQ (reference sequence). CDR3 size: 15 residues. The chain's CDR3 is CASSLGGPRTGELFF. CDR3 nucleotides: TGTGCTAGCAGTCTAGGGGGACCCAGAACCGGGGAGCTGTTTTTT.

The gene calls are TRBV6-5 and TRBJ2-1; possibly TRBD1 for D (5 bases). V was shortened by 5 bases and J by 15 bases, with 14 bases between the two germline ends. Germline CDR1 reads MNHEY; CDR2 reads SVGAGI. The CDR3 runs 11 residues. The chain's CDR3 is CASSQGQMRFF. CDR3 in DNA: TGTGCCAGCAGTCAGGGCCAAATGCGGTTCTTC.

CDR3 residues: CASSLTLREGTDTQYF. In DNA, the CDR3 is TGTGCCAGCAGCCTTACTTTGCGGGAGGGGACAGATACGCAGTATTTT. The chain couples TRBV7-2 to TRBJ2-3; 9 bases map to TRBD2. V lost 5 bases and J lost 3; bases outside the gene matches: 9. This CDR3 region has 16 residues. Germline V CDR1 and CDR2: SGHTA, FQGNSA.

V gene TRBV9 combines with J gene TRBJ2-5; D gene uncertain. The length of the CDR3 is 14 residues. Trimming removed 0 bases from V and 3 bases from J, with 9 bases in between. Germline V gene lookup returns CDR1 SGDLS and CDR2 YYNGEE. The CDR3 DNA sequence: TGTGCCAGCAGCGTAGGAAGCCTCGAAGAGACCCAGTACTTC. Its translation is CASSVGSLEETQYF. Variable domain in full (rest from reference TRBV9 and TRBJ2-5): DSGVTQTPKHLITATGQRVTLRCSPRSGDLSVYWYQQSLDQGLQFLIQYYNGEERAKGNILERFSAQQFPDLHSELNLSSLELGDSALYFCASSVGSLEETQYFGPGTRLLVL.

The rearrangement joins TRBV25-1 to TRBJ2-1, with 9 bases matching TRBD1. This CDR3 contains 17 residues. The V and J ends lost 5 bases and 3 bases, in that order; junction bases with no gene match: 11. Germline lookup yields CDR1 MGHDK and CDR2 SYGVNS. The CDR3 loop reads CASSQFRTGAIYNEQFF. CDR3 DNA sequence: TGTGCCAGCAGTCAATTCAGGACAGGGGCAATCTACAATGAGCAGTTCTTC. The complete variable domain, with remaining parts taken from reference TRBV25-1 and TRBJ2-1, reads EADIYQTPRYLVIGTGKKITLECSQTMGHDKMYWYQQDPGMELHLIHYSYGVNSTEKGDLSSESTVSRIRTEHFPLTLESARPSHTSQYLCASSQFRTGAIYNEQFFGPGTRLTVL.

CDR3 amino acids: CASSRRLTGAAGELFF. The DNA for the CDR3 is TGTGCCAGCAGCCGTCGACTCACCGGTGCCGCCGGGGAGCTGTTTTTT. The rearrangement links TRBV28 to TRBJ2-2; D remains unclear. Trimming pared 6 bases from V and 6 bases from J, leaving 20 bases between. The CDR3 consists of 16 residues. Germline V gene data show CDR1 as MDHEN and CDR2 as SYDVKM.

The genes are TRBV30 and TRBJ2-5; TRBD2 matches 7 bases. The CDR3 sequence is 14 residues long. J gave up 3 bases and V 2 bases, and 6 bases lay outside the gene matches. In germline, CDR1 is GTSNPN, CDR2 SVGIG (reference sequence). The CDR3, as DNA: TGTGCCTGGAGTCGGGGGACTATCGAAGAGACCCAGTACTTC. It codes for CAWSRGTIEETQYF.

V is TRBV6-1 and J is TRBJ2-5; 8 bases align to TRBD1. The CDR3 has 16 amino acids. Germline CDR1 MNHNS, CDR2 SASEGT. Trimming at V came to 4 bases and at J to 2 bases, leaving 9 bases not matched to a gene. The CDR3 loop is CASSVGQGINQETQYF. The CDR3 DNA sequence: TGTGCCAGCAGTGTAGGACAGGGAATAAATCAAGAGACCCAGTACTTC.

The genes are TRBV7-7 and TRBJ2-5, with 8 bases identical to TRBD1. Germline V lookup: CDR1 SSHAT, CDR2 FNYEAQ (reference sequence). The V gene end was trimmed by 1 base and the J gene end by 5 bases; junction bases not matched to a gene: 6. The CDR3 sequence is 15 residues long. The CDR3 sequence: CASSLGGTGAETQYF. The DNA of the CDR3 is TGTGCCAGCAGCTTAGGGGGGACAGGAGCCGAGACCCAGTACTTC.